The 7 T cell receptor beta chains below all came from one sample that was sequenced in a study of Graves' ophthalmopathy and Graves' hyperthyroidism. RNA transcripts were the template, and TCR beta CDR3 regions were amplified from them. The library came from an HTBI-primed first-round RT-PCR and a second-round multiplex PCR. TCRdb itself ran the multiplex PCR reads through MiXCR, one entry per CDR3 protein. The sample consists of around 1,000,000 distinct CDR3 sequences, 35% to 40% of them appearing once. Sequencing was performed on peripheral blood or thyroid tissue (not recorded which). The receptors originated from an adult man with Graves' hyperthyroidism.

This clonotype was seen a few times. This chain links TRBV7-2 with TRBJ2-7, with TRBD2 identical over 10 bases. The CDR3 is 17 residues long. Germline V gene data show CDR1 as SGHTA and CDR2 as FQGNSA. Trimming removed 1 base from V and 4 bases from J; junction bases left unmatched: 10. CDR3 protein: CASSLVGLIAGGYEQYF. CDR3 in DNA: TGTGCCAGCAGCTTAGTGGGTCTGATAGCGGGGGGTTACGAGCAGTACTTC.

The gene calls are TRBV28 and TRBJ1-2, with 7 bases aligning to TRBD1. This CDR3 is 12 amino acids long. Germline assignment: CDR1 MDHEN and CDR2 SYDVKM. V was clipped by 6 bases and J by 7 bases; unmatched bases: 5. CDR3 loop: CASRTGVFGYTF. The CDR3 bases are TGTGCCAGCAGAACAGGGGTATTTGGCTACACCTTC.

This clonotype was counted a few times. The V call is TRBV19, the J call TRBJ2-7; D is perhaps TRBD1 or TRBD2 (5 bases each). CDR3 length: 14 residues. The germline V gene has CDR1 LNHDA and CDR2 SQIVND (reference sequence). V shed 5 bases and J shed 3 bases, with 14 bases lying between them. The DNA for the CDR3 is TGTGCCAGTAGTCCGTCGGGGACCTACTACGAGCAGTACTTC. It yields the protein CASSPSGTYYEQYF.

This clonotype was counted at least ten times. The rearrangement joins TRBV7-8 to TRBJ2-2; 10 bases line up with TRBD2. The length of the CDR3 is 15 residues. From germline, CDR1 is SGHVS and CDR2 FQNEAQ. Trimming at V came to 4 bases and at J to 1 base, leaving 0 bases not matched to a gene. The CDR3 region has the DNA TGTGCCAGCAGCTGGACTAGCGGGAACACCGGGGAGCTGTTTTTT. Its translation is CASSWTSGNTGELFF.

This clonotype came up a few times. The chain is built from TRBV12-5 and TRBJ2-6; D not resolved. The CDR3 loop spans 12 amino acids. Germline V gene lookup returns CDR1 LGHNT and CDR2 FRNRAP. V lost 7 bases and J lost 3, with 4 bases in between. CDR3 nucleotide sequence: TGTGCTAGTGCATATGGGGCCAACGTCCTGACTTTC. It translates to CASAYGANVLTF.

This clonotype was recorded at least ten times. J is TRBJ2-2 and V is TRBV9, with 10 bases aligning to TRBD1. The junction had 4 bases not matched to a gene; V was cut back by 2 bases and J by 3 bases. Germline-derived CDR1 and CDR2 are SGDLS and YYNGEE. This CDR3 has 16 residues. The DNA for the CDR3 is TGTGCCAGCAGCGTGGGACAGGGGAAGGACACCGGGGAGCTGTTTTTT. Residues: CASSVGQGKDTGELFF.

This clonotype was detected ten times or more. The chain recombines TRBV7-2 with TRBJ2-5, with D unresolved. Germline CDR1 is SGHTA and CDR2 is FQGNSA. There are 16 residues in the CDR3. V was pared by 4 bases and J by 3 bases, with 18 bases between. Here the CDR3 reads CASSSQTTDQKETQYF. The CDR3 DNA sequence: TGTGCCAGCAGCTCCCAGACGACGGACCAAAAAGAGACCCAGTACTTC. Full variable domain (remainder filled in from reference TRBV7-2 and TRBJ2-5): GAGVSQSPSNKVTEKGKDVELRCDPISGHTALYWYRQSLGQGLEFLIYFQGNSAPDKSGLPSDRFSAERTGGSVSTLTIQRTQQEDSAVYLCASSSQTTDQKETQYFGPGTRLLVL.